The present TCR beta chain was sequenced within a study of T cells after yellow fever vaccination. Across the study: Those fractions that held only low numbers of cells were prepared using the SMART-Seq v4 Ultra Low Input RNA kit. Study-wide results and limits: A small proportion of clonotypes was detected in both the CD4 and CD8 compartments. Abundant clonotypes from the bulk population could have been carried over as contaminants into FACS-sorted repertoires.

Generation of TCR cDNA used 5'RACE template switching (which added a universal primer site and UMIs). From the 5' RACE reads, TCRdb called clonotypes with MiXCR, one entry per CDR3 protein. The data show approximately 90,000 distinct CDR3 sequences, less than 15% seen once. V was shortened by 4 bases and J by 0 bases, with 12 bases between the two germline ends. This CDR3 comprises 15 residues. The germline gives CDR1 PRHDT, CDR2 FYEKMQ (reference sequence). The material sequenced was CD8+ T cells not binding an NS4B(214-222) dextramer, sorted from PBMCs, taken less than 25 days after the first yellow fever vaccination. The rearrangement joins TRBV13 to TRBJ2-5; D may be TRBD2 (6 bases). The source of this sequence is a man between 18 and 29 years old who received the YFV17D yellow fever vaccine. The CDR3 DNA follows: TGTGCCAGCAGCTGTGCCTGGGACTACCAAGAGACCCAGTACTTC. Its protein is CASSCAWDYQETQYF.